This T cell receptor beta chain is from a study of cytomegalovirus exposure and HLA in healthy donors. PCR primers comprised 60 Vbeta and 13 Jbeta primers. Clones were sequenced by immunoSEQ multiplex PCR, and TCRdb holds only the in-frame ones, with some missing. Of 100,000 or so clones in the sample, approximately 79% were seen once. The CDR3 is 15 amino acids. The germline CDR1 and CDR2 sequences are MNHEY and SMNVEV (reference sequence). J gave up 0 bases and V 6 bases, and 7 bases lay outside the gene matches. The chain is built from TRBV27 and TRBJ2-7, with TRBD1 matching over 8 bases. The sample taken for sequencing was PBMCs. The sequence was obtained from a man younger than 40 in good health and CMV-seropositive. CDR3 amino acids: CASSPRTGPSYEQYF. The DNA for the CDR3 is TGTGCCAGCAGCCCTCGGACAGGGCCCTCCTACGAGCAGTACTTC.